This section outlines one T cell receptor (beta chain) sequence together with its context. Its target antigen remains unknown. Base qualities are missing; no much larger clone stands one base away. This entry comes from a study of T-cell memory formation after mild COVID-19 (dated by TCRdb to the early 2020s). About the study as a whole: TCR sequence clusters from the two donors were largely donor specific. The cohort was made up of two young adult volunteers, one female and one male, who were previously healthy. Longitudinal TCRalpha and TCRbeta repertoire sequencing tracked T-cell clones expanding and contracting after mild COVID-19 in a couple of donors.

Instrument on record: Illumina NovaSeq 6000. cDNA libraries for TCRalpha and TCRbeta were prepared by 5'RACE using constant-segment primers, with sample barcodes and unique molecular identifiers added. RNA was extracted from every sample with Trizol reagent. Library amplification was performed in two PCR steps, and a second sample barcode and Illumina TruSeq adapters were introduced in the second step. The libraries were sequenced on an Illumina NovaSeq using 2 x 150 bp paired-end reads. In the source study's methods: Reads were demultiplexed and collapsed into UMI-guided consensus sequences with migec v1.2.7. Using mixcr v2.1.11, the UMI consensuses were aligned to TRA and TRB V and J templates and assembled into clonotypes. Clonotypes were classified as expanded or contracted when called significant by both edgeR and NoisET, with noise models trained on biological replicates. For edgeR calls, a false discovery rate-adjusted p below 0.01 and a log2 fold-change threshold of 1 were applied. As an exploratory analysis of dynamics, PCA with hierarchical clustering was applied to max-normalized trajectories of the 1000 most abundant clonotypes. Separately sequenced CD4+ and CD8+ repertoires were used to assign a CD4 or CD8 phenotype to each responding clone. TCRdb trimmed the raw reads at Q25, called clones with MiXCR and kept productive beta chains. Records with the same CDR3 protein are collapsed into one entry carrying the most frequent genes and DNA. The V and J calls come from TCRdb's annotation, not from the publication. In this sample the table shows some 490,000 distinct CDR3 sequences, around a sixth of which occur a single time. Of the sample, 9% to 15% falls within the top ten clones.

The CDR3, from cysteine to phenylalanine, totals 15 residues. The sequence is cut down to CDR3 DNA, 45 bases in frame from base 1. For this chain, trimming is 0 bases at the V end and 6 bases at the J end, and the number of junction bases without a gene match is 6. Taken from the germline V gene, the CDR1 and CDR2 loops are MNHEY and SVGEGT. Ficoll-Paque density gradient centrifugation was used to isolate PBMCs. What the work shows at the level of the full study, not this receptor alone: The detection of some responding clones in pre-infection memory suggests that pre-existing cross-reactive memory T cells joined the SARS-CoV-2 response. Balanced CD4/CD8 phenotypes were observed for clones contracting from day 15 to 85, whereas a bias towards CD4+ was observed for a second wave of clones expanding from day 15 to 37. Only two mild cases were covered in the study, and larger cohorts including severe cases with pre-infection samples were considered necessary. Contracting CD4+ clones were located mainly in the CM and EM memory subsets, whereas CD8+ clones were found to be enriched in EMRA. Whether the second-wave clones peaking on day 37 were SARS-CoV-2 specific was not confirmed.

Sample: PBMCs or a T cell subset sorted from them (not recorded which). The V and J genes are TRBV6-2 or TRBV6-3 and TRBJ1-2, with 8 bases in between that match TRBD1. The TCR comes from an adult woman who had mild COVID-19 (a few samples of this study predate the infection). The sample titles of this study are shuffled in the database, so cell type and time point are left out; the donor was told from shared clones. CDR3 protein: CASSYSPGGKDGYTF. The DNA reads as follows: TGTGCCAGCAGTTACTCACCAGGGGGCAAGGATGGCTACACCTTC.